The clone carrying this TCR beta chain was seen more than once but under ten times. Its antigen is not identified. Cell sorting via CD45RO/CCR7/CD25/CD127/CD95/CD27 was performed to obtain CD4+ naive, central memory, regulatory and stem cell-like memory cells. This entry belongs to a study of beta chain features in type 1 diabetes. Turning to the study itself: Researchers looked at about 110 million sorted cells across all samples. The study's findings and limits: Comparison showed that naive, central memory and Treg TCRB repertoires appeared more similar among patients than among healthy donors. Patients with Type 1 diabetes showed moderately but significantly shorter TCRB CDR3s in all four CD4+ subsets. Type 1 diabetes patients had fewer VDJ junction insertions and more deletions.

CDR1 and CDR2 from the germline V gene are SNHLY and FYNNEI. Trimming removed 1 base from V and 6 bases from J, with 15 bases in between. CDR3 length: 15 residues. Sequencing targeted expressed TCRB transcripts, as all isolated RNA had been reverse transcribed. Repertoires were generated with immunoSEQ multiplex PCR, while TCRdb's copy carries only in-frame clones and drops some. This sample has about 300,000 clones, with 13% found just once. The TCR was taken from a woman between 18 and 29 years old with type 1 diabetes. V is TRBV2 and J is TRBJ1-1, with no clear D. Sequencing input: naive CD4+ T cells from blood. The CDR3 loop is CASSEGTVGGSEAFF. The DNA of the CDR3 is TGTGCCAGCAGTGAAGGCACGGTCGGAGGGTCTGAAGCTTTCTTT.